This T cell receptor (beta chain) stems from a study of T cells after yellow fever vaccination. Broader study findings: Almost all vaccine-responding clonotypes escaped detection in sorted memory subsets on day 0.

Germline loops: CDR1 SGHAT, CDR2 FQDESV (reference sequence). V was pared by 2 bases and J by 2 bases, with 16 bases between. The CDR3 length is 17 residues. This clonotype appeared many times. TCRdb reprocessed the 5' RACE reads via MiXCR and lists one record per CDR3 protein. The sample yields 30,000 to 35,000 distinct CDR3 sequences, about 6.6% seen once. The rearrangement uses TRBV11-1 and TRBJ1-5; perhaps TRBD1 as D (5 bases). This clonotype originated in a man aged 18 to 29 who received the YFV17D yellow fever vaccine. The source material was PBMCs, either bulk or a sorted T-cell subset (CD4+, CD8+, memory, or dextramer-sorted; not recorded which), sampled on the day of the first yellow fever vaccination. CDR3 residues: CASSLYNYGGGNQPQHF. The CDR3 DNA reads TGTGCCAGCAGCTTATACAATTATGGGGGGGGCAATCAGCCCCAGCATTTT.